This is a list of T cell receptor beta chains from one sample in a study of T cells in Graves' hyperthyroidism and ophthalmopathy. Each CDR3 protein is one row after TCRdb ran MiXCR on the multiplex PCR reads. The top ten hold 47% of the sample, which has approximately 570,000 distinct CDR3 sequences, 15% to 20% seen once. Sequences were obtained from blood. The receptors originated from a man aged 40-49 years with Graves' ophthalmopathy. Each CDR3 is given with its conserved first and last residue. The D gene is left open where the match is weak. Rows may omit the clone size; those that give it use once, few, many or a size class.

TRBJ2-5 - TRBD2 TRBV7-2 TGTGCCAGCAGCCAACCACCGGGCGGGGGAATGGGAGAGACCCAGTACTTC CASSQPPGGGMGETQYF
TRBJ1-5 many - TRBV3-1 TGTGCCAGCAGCATGGGGGGGCAGATCAATCAGCCCCAGCATTTT CASSMGGQINQPQHF
TRBJ1-5 - TRBD1 TRBV5-6 TGTGCCAGCAGCTTCAGAGACAGGGACAATCAGCCCCAGCATTTT CASSFRDRDNQPQHF
TRBJ2-7 - - TRBV28 TGTGCCAGCAATGTGAATGGCGAGCAGTACTTC CASNVNGEQYF
TRBJ2-5 few TRBD1 TRBV5-1 TGCGCCAGCAGCTTGGCCGGCGACAGGGGGGTGGAGACCCAGTACTTC CASSLAGDRGVETQYF
TRBJ1-2 - TRBD1 TRBV28 TGTGCCAGCAGCCGACGGACAGGGTTCGGCTACACCTTC CASSRRTGFGYTF
TRBJ2-1 many - TRBV11-2 TGTGCCAGCAGCTTTCAAAATGAGCAGTTCTTC CASSFQNEQFF
TRBJ2-2 few - TRBV6-1 TGTGCCAGCGGAAGACACCAGCGGAACACCGGGGAGCTGTTTTTT CASGRHQRNTGELFF
TRBJ1-3 - TRBD1 TRBV2 TGTGCCAGCCGCCCGGGACAGGGAGTTGGAAACACCATATATTTT CASRPGQGVGNTIYF
TRBJ2-1 few - TRBV7-2 TGTGCCAGCAGCTTCTCCTTTGTCGAGCAGTTCTTC CASSFSFVEQFF
TRBJ2-2 few - TRBV3-1 TGTGCCAGCAGCCAGGTCGACGTGAACACCGGGGAGCTGTTTTTT CASSQVDVNTGELFF
TRBJ2-5 - - TRBV5-8 TGTGCCAGCAGTTTCGGACAGTCCGCCACGGAGACCCAGTACTTC CASSFGQSATETQYF
TRBJ2-1 many TRBD2 TRBV6-8 TGTGCCAGCAGTTACTCGGGACTAGCCCTCAATGAGCAGTTCTTC CASSYSGLALNEQFF
TRBJ1-1 many TRBD1 TRBV20-1 TGCAGTGCTACCAACAGGGGAGCAGGGGCTTTCTTT CSATNRGAGAFF
TRBJ2-5 few - TRBV5-6 TGTGCCAGCAGCCGAACGACCCCTGGACTAGAGACCCAGTACTTC CASSRTTPGLETQYF
TRBJ1-2 few TRBD1 TRBV9 TGTGCCAGCAGCACCCGGACAGGAGACTATGGCTACACCTTC CASSTRTGDYGYTF
TRBJ2-3 many TRBD1 TRBV20-1 TGCAGTGCTACGGACAGGGCAGGGGATACGCAGTATTTT CSATDRAGDTQYF
TRBJ2-1 many TRBD2 TRBV5-1 TGCGCCAGCAGCTTCGGCGGGACTAGCGGTAACAATGAGCAGTTCTTC CASSFGGTSGNNEQFF
TRBJ2-1 many - TRBV7-9 TGTGCCAGCAGCTTTGGAAGGGGTTCCGAGTACAATGAGCAGTTCTTC CASSFGRGSEYNEQFF
TRBJ2-1 few TRBD2 TRBV24-1 TGTGCCACCAGTGACCCTAGCGGGGGTTACAATGAGCAGTTCTTC CATSDPSGGYNEQFF
TRBJ2-2 - - TRBV5-1 TGTGCCAGCAGCCCCGACCAAAGGGGAGTGCTGTTTTTT CASSPDQRGVLFF
TRBJ2-1 many TRBD1 TRBV3-1 TGTGCCAGCAGCCAAGGGTCGACAGGGGACGATCAGTTCTTC CASSQGSTGDDQFF
TRBJ1-2 once - TRBV12-3/TRBV12-4 TGTGCCAGCAGTCCCCCCCCAGGCGCATATGGCTACACCTTC CASSPPPGAYGYTF
TRBJ2-3 many - TRBV28 TGTGCCAGCAGTTCAGAGGGGGAGGGCCAGGTATATACGCAGTATTTT CASSSEGEGQVYTQYF
TRBJ2-7 - TRBD1 TRBV9 TGTGCCAGCGGGACAGGGGGCGAGCAGTACTTC CASGTGGEQYF
TRBJ1-5 many - TRBV24-1 TGTGCCACCAGTGAACCGCTGCCTCAGCCCCAGCATTTT CATSEPLPQPQHF
TRBJ2-7 many - TRBV3-1 TGTGCCAGCACCCCCCAGGACCGCTGCTGCGAGCAGTACTTC CASTPQDRCCEQYF
TRBJ1-1 many TRBD1 TRBV30 TGTGCCTGGAGTGCCACAGGGGATCTTTGGGCTTTCTTT CAWSATGDLWAFF
TRBJ1-1 - - TRBV28 TGTGCCAGCAGTTCGACCCACCCGGGTCCCGCGGGCACTGAAGCTTTCTTT CASSSTHPGPAGTEAFF
TRBJ1-1 - TRBD1 TRBV30 TGTGCCTGGAATACAGGGGTGAGCACTGAAGCTTTCTTT CAWNTGVSTEAFF
TRBJ2-3 - - TRBV12-3/TRBV12-4 TGTGCCAGCTCGGGAGAGGACCATAGCACAGATACGCAGTATTTT CASSGEDHSTDTQYF
TRBJ2-1 many - TRBV7-9 TGTGCCAGCGCCTTTGAGGCGGGCTACAATGAGCAGTTCTTC CASAFEAGYNEQFF
TRBJ1-1 many - TRBV29-1 TGCAGCGTTACTCCCTCGGGAAGGGGGGTCGGTATGAACACTGAAGCTTTCTTT CSVTPSGRGVGMNTEAFF
TRBJ2-5 - - TRBV5-1 TGCGCCAGCAGCTTGGAGGCGGCAGGGGGGACGTACCAAGAGACCCAGTACTTC CASSLEAAGGTYQETQYF
TRBJ2-3 - - TRBV7-3 TGTGCCAGCAGCTTAACAGGGCAGGGGGGAGATACGCAGTATTTT CASSLTGQGGDTQYF
TRBJ1-1 few - TRBV29-1 TGCAGCGTCCAATCGTACGGGGGTGAAGCTTTCTTT CSVQSYGGEAFF
TRBJ2-1 - - TRBV15 TGTGCCACCAGCAGAACCGGGCTAGTGGGGAATGAGCAGTTCTTC CATSRTGLVGNEQFF
TRBJ2-3 few TRBD1 TRBV10-3 TGTGCCATCAGCAATGGAATGGACAGGGGGGATACGCAGTATTTT CAISNGMDRGDTQYF
TRBJ1-3 once - TRBV29-1 TGCAGCGGGGGGCACGGAAACACCATATATTTT CSGGHGNTIYF
TRBJ2-2 - - TRBV19 TGTGCCAGTAGTAAAGGGGGCACCGGGGAGCTGTTTTTT CASSKGGTGELFF
TRBJ2-2 once - TRBV6-1 TGTGCCAGCAAAACGGCCGTGGGGGGGCCCGGGGAGCTGTTTTTT CASKTAVGGPGELFF
TRBJ2-2 many - TRBV5-6 TGTGCCAGCAGCTTGGTCGACACCGGGGAGCTGTTTTTT CASSLVDTGELFF
TRBJ1-1 few - TRBV7-6 TGTGCCAGCAGCTTAGTAGGGCCCACTGAAGCTTTCTTT CASSLVGPTEAFF
TRBJ2-3 once TRBD2 TRBV2 TGTGCCAGCTCTTCTAGCGGGGCAGGAGATACGCAGTATTTT CASSSSGAGDTQYF
TRBJ2-3 - TRBD2 TRBV4-3 TGCGCCAGCAGCCTTCGGACTAGCGGGGGGCTTCATACGCAGTATTTT CASSLRTSGGLHTQYF
TRBJ2-7 few TRBD1 TRBV5-1 TGCGCCAGCTACGACAGGGACCCCTCGGAGCAGTACTTC CASYDRDPSEQYF
TRBJ1-1 few TRBD1 TRBV28 TGTGCCAGCAGCCCCAACAGGGGGCTAAAGGACACTGAAGCTTTCTTT CASSPNRGLKDTEAFF
TRBJ2-5 - - TRBV5-1 TGCGCCAGCAGCCCCACGGATGGGACCCAGTACTTC CASSPTDGTQYF
TRBJ1-6 many TRBD1 TRBV12-3/TRBV12-4 TGTGCCAGCAGTTCCCGACAGGGGAATTCACCCCTCCACTTT CASSSRQGNSPLHF
TRBJ2-5 many - TRBV2 TGTGCCAGCAGTCGACAGGAGCCAGGGAGAGAGACCCAGTACTTC CASSRQEPGRETQYF
TRBJ1-1 many - TRBV29-1 TGCAGCGTTGAAGATGGGGCCGGGGGGGTCACTGAAGCTTTCTTT CSVEDGAGGVTEAFF
TRBJ2-5 - - TRBV6-1 TGTGCCAGCAGTGAAAACGGGTTGGAGACCCAGTACTTC CASSENGLETQYF